A single sample gave rise to the 22 T cell receptor beta chains below, sequenced in a study of control samples from healthy donors and cancer patients. Sequenced by immunoSEQ multiplex PCR; TCRdb stores in-frame clones only, minus some. The data contain 70,000 to 80,000 clones, approximately 91% of them singletons. Material: PBMCs. The receptor set was obtained from a woman aged 50 to 60 with colorectal cancer.

This chain connects TRBV6-5 to TRBJ1-1; 7 bases fit TRBD1. CDR1 MNHEY and CDR2 SVGAGI come from the germline V gene. Trimming cost V 6 bases and J 2 bases; bases outside gene matches: 6. This CDR3 spans 14 amino acids. This chain's CDR3 is CASRSDRENTEAFF. The CDR3 region has the DNA TGTGCCAGCAGGTCCGACAGGGAAAACACTGAAGCTTTCTTT.

For the CDR3, the DNA is TGTGCCAGCAGTTCCTCTGGGGCCAACGTCCTGACTTTC. Translation: CASSSSGANVLTF. The chain has TRBV6-2 or TRBV6-3 and TRBJ2-6; unclear D gene. The CDR3 is made up of 13 amino acids. Trimming left V 4 bases short and J 0 bases short, with 1 base between. Germline CDR1 and CDR2: MNHEY and SVGEGT.

This chain uses TRBV2 with TRBJ2-7, with unresolved D. CDR1 and CDR2 from the germline V gene are SNHLY and FYNNEI. The CDR3 contains 16 residues. V shed 5 bases and J shed 0 bases, with 17 bases lying between them. The CDR3 protein is CASSRAVQAYSYEQYV. CDR3 sequence (DNA): TGTGCCAGCAGTCGGGCGGTGCAGGCATACTCCTACGAGCAGTACGTC.

The chain has TRBV7-6 and TRBJ2-5; 9 bases line up with TRBD2. The CDR3 is made up of 18 amino acids. Looked up from germline, CDR1 is SGHVS and CDR2 is FNYEAQ. V trimming: 1 base; J trimming: 1 base; junction bases outside the gene matches: 10. The CDR3 DNA sequence: TGTGCCAGCAGCTTAGGGAGCGGGGGGCGCCCAACCCAAGAGACCCAGTACTTC. Translated: CASSLGSGGRPTQETQYF.

This chain uses TRBV24-1 with TRBJ2-1, with 8 bases lining up with TRBD1. V dropped 4 bases and J dropped 8; count of bases not matched to a gene: 9. Germline CDR1 reads KGHDR; CDR2 reads SFDVKD. There are 15 residues in the CDR3. The CDR3 DNA is TGTGCCACCAGTGAACCGGGACAGGTAGATCATGAGCAGTTCTTC. This codes for CATSEPGQVDHEQFF.

The chain has TRBV24-1 and TRBJ1-2, with D possibly matching TRBD1 (5 bases). Trimming removed 4 bases at V and 8 bases at J, with 13 bases between. This CDR3 region has 13 residues. Germline V gene lookup returns CDR1 KGHDR and CDR2 SFDVKD. The CDR3 nucleotides read TGTGCCACCAGTGAGGCGGGGGTTGGAGGCTACACCTTC. Its protein product is CATSEAGVGGYTF.

The chain uses TRBV7-2 and TRBJ1-2, with D unclear. This CDR3 is built from 16 residues. Trimming shortened V by 1 base and J by 1 base, and 13 bases separated the two germline ends. Germline values: CDR1 SGHTA, CDR2 FQGNSA. CDR3 DNA sequence: TGTGCCAGCAGCTTAGATGCCCCCAGGAGTAACTATGGCTACACCTTC. This gives the protein CASSLDAPRSNYGYTF.

The chain uses TRBV3-1 (or the pseudogene TRBV3-2) and TRBJ1-1; D is possibly TRBD1 (5 bases). From germline, CDR1 is LGHDT and CDR2 YNNKEL (reference sequence). V was cut by 4 bases and J by 4 bases, with 13 bases left in between. There are 14 residues in the CDR3. The CDR3 sequence is CASSRRVGGTEAFF. The DNA for the CDR3 is TGTGCCAGCAGCCGCAGGGTGGGGGGCACTGAAGCTTTCTTT.

This clone appeared once. The V and J genes are TRBV5-1 and TRBJ1-1; D is unresolved. The CDR3 totals 14 residues. Germline V gives CDR1 SGHRS, CDR2 YFSETQ. V dropped 0 bases and J dropped 5 bases, with 11 bases sitting between them. The CDR3 here is CASSLAWGGTEAFF. CDR3 bases: TGCGCCAGCAGCTTGGCGTGGGGTGGGACTGAAGCTTTCTTT.

The gene calls are TRBV25-1 and TRBJ1-2; no definite D call. Germline CDR1 MGHDK, CDR2 SYGVNS. The CDR3 sequence is 14 residues long. V lost 0 bases to trimming and J lost 2 bases, with 7 bases between them. The CDR3 region has the DNA TGTGCCAGCAGTGAATACACCATCAACTATGGCTACACCTTC. This translates into CASSEYTINYGYTF.

V gene TRBV27 combines with J gene TRBJ1-6; tentative D call: TRBD1 (5 bases). From germline, CDR1 is MNHEY and CDR2 SMNVEV (reference sequence). This CDR3 has 18 residues. The V end was cut by 2 bases, the J end by 0 bases, with 14 bases between. In DNA, the CDR3 is TGTGCCAGCAGTTTAGGGTCTTGGGGGAGCTCCTATAATTCACCCCTCCACTTT. This translates into CASSLGSWGSSYNSPLHF.

The V call is TRBV18, the J call TRBJ2-1; a weak D match, TRBD1 (6 bases). Germline V CDR1 and CDR2: KGHSH, LQKENI. Trimming shortened V by 3 bases and J by 1 base, and 10 bases separated the two germline ends. There are 15 residues in the CDR3. The CDR3 region is CASSPRDKSYNEQFF. CDR3 bases: TGTGCCAGCTCACCCCGGGACAAATCCTACAATGAGCAGTTCTTC.

The V gene is TRBV25-1, the J gene TRBJ1-3; TRBD1 is a possible D gene (6 bases). V was trimmed by 4 bases and J by 4 bases, leaving 17 bases between them. This CDR3 region has 16 residues. Germline V CDR1 and CDR2: MGHDK, SYGVNS. The CDR3 reads CASSAQQGGLGNTIYF. The DNA of the CDR3 is TGTGCCAGCAGTGCGCAACAGGGAGGGCTCGGAAACACCATATATTTT.

This clone was recorded once. The chain uses TRBV5-1 and TRBJ1-1; D ambiguous. CDR3 size: 15 residues. V lost 0 bases, J lost 0 bases, and 9 bases lay in between. Germline CDR1 reads SGHRS; CDR2 reads YFSETQ. This chain's CDR3 is CASSLVAGMNTEAFF. CDR3 bases: TGCGCCAGCAGCTTGGTAGCAGGAATGAACACTGAAGCTTTCTTT.

The genes are TRBV20-1 and TRBJ2-2; no firm D call. V shed 3 bases and J shed 6 bases, with 11 bases lying between them. The CDR3 totals 13 residues. Germline values: CDR1 DFQATT, CDR2 SNEGSKA (reference sequence). CDR3 protein: CSASGVWAGELFF. CDR3 DNA: TGCAGTGCTAGTGGAGTCTGGGCCGGGGAGCTGTTTTTT.

The gene calls are TRBV19 and TRBJ2-5; 9 nucleotides line up with TRBD2. The trim removed 3 bases at V and 3 bases at J, leaving 5 bases unmatched. The V gene's germline CDR1 is LNHDA and CDR2 SQIVND (reference sequence). The CDR3 is made up of 15 amino acids. The CDR3 bases are TGTGCCAGTAGTATTGGCGGGGGGGCAAAAGAGACCCAGTACTTC. Translation gives CASSIGGGAKETQYF.

This clone was detected once. This chain links TRBV19 with TRBJ1-2; a weak D match, TRBD1 (5 bases). The CDR3 spans 13 residues. V was cut by 7 bases and J by 2 bases, with 11 bases left in between. Germline values: CDR1 LNHDA, CDR2 SQIVND (reference sequence). The CDR3 nucleotides are TGTGCCAGTACCAGGACACTGAACTATGGCTACACCTTC. Its protein is CASTRTLNYGYTF.

The chain combines TRBV7-2 with TRBJ1-3; D unclear. Trimming stripped 1 base from V and 2 bases from J, with 6 bases between. Per the germline V gene, CDR1 is SGHTA and CDR2 is FQGNSA. This CDR3 has 14 amino acids. The DNA for the CDR3 is TGTGCCAGCAGCTTAGTAGGGACTGGAAACACCATATATTTT. It translates to CASSLVGTGNTIYF.

As to this clone: At one of its ends the junction is not consistent with the germline gene, which may arise from a read error. CDR3 amino acids: CANSLRVQETQYF. The DNA of the CDR3 is TGTGCCAACAGCCTTAGGGTCCAAGAGACCCAGTACTTC. This chain connects TRBV7-2 to TRBJ2-5; unclear D gene. The CDR3 length is 13 residues. CDR1 is SGHTA, CDR2 FQGNSA, per germline. The whole variable domain, filled in from reference TRBV7-2 and TRBJ2-5, reads GAGVSQSPSNKVTEKGKDVELRCDPISGHTALYWYRQSLGQGLEFLIYFQGNSAPDKSGLPSDRFSAERTGGSVSTLTIQRTQQEDSAVYLCANSLRVQETQYFGPGTRLLVL.

The rearrangement joins TRBV4-3 to TRBJ1-2, with TRBD1 as a possible D gene (6 bases). Trimming cost V 1 base and J 2 bases, with 17 bases left between them. CDR3 size: 17 residues. Germline CDR1 and CDR2: LGHNA and YSLEER. CDR3 in amino acids: CASSQVSWTAGNYGYTF. In DNA form, the CDR3 reads TGCGCCAGCAGCCAAGTATCGTGGACAGCCGGAAACTATGGCTACACCTTC.

The V gene is TRBV7-2, the J gene TRBJ2-3; D is perhaps TRBD2 (6 bases). The germline CDR1 and CDR2 sequences are SGHTA and FQGNSA. The CDR3 extends over 13 amino acids. V was cut by 1 base and J by 5 bases, with 7 bases left in between. The CDR3 protein is CASSLVREDTQYF. The CDR3, as DNA: TGTGCCAGCAGCTTAGTGCGGGAAGATACGCAGTATTTT.

The V gene is TRBV6-2 or TRBV6-3, the J gene TRBJ1-2; a weak D match, TRBD1 (5 bases). The V and J ends lost 4 bases and 5 bases respectively, with 14 bases between them. Per germline, CDR1 MNHEY and CDR2 SVGEGT. The CDR3 loop spans 14 amino acids. CDR3 protein: CASSSGPGTYGYTF. The CDR3 DNA sequence: TGTGCCAGCAGTTCTGGACCGGGGACGTATGGCTACACCTTC.